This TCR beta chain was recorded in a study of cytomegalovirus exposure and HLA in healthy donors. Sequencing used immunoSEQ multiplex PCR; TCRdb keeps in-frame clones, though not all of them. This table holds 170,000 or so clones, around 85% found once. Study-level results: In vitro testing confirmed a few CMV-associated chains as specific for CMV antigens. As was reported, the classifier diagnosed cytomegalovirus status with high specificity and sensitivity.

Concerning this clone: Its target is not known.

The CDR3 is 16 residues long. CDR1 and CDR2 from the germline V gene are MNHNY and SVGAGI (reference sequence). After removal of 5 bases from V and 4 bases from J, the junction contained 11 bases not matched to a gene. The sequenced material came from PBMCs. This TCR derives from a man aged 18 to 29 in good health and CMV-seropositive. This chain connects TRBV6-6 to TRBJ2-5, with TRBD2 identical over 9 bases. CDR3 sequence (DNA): TGTGCCAGCAGTCTCTCCAGCGGGGGGAGGGGAGAGACCCAGTACTTC. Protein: CASSLSSGGRGETQYF.